This T cell receptor (beta chain) was obtained from a study of T cells in Graves' hyperthyroidism and ophthalmopathy. To note about this clonotype: Its target is not known.

Findings and caveats of the study: In blood, most of the thyroid clonotypes expanded above 0.001 were also present. A model using 13 V-J features told ophthalmopathy apart from stable hyperthyroidism.

Amplification yielded TCR beta CDR3 regions, with RNA transcripts as the source. First-round RT-PCR with HTBI primers amplified the TCR CDR3 region. One entry per CDR3 protein results from TCRdb running MiXCR on the multiplex PCR reads. The table has approximately 380,000 distinct CDR3 sequences, 18% seen once. Lactation, pregnancy, other autoimmune disease or uncontrolled infection led to exclusion of patients. Thyroid ultrasound and orbital computed tomography, with clinical symptoms and serum thyroxine and TRAb, informed diagnoses. Source material: blood. This TCR was recovered from a man aged 18 to 35 with Graves' ophthalmopathy.

The CDR3 sequence is CASSEIQQPQHF. The CDR3 nucleotides are TGTGCCAGCAGTGAAATCCAGCAGCCCCAGCATTTT. The chain carries TRBV6-1 and TRBJ1-5; D is unclear. The V gene's germline CDR1 is MNHNS and CDR2 SASEGT. The CDR3 has 12 amino acids. V lost 2 bases to trimming and J lost 7 bases, with 6 bases between them.